Here is one TCR beta chain with its context. These data are taken from a study of patients and donors after allogeneic stem cell transplantation. TCRdb re-called the RT-PCR reads with MiXCR, one entry per CDR3 protein. The table lists 800,000 to 1,000,000 distinct CDR3 sequences, over 15% of them singletons. The receptor comes from a human donor who was either an allogeneic HSCT recipient or a stem cell or donor lymphocyte infusion donor (not recorded which). It is not recorded whose cells these are; they may come from a transplant donor. Input material: blood, either unsorted or a sorted T cell fraction (not recorded which).

The CDR3 sequence: CASSLIGVLGEQYF. CDR3 in DNA: TGTGCCAGCAGTTTAATTGGGGTCCTCGGCGAGCAGTACTTC. The genes are TRBV12-3 or TRBV12-4 and TRBJ2-7; no clear D. Trimming left V 2 bases short and J 6 bases short, with 14 bases between. The CDR3 has 14 residues.